These T cell receptor beta chains were read from a single sample in a study of post-analysis software for immune sequencing data. MiXCR was run by TCRdb on the PCR reads, yielding one entry per CDR3 protein. Found here are about 800,000 distinct CDR3 sequences, 25% to 30% of them singletons; the top ten hold around 0.56%. Sequencing was done on a sample of blood. The origin of the receptors is a girl aged 10 to 17 with multiple sclerosis. CDR3s include the opening cysteine and the closing phenylalanine or tryptophan. The D gene is left open where the match is weak. Clone size appears in some rows only: once, few, many, or a class for an expanded clone.

TRBV7-9	TRBD1	-	TRBJ1-2	CASSRDRPANYGYTF	TGTGCCAGCAGCCGGGACAGGCCTGCTAACTATGGCTACACCTTC
TRBV4-1	-	few	TRBJ1-1	CASSQERRGNTEAFF	TGCGCCAGCAGCCAGGAACGACGGGGGAACACTGAAGCTTTCTTT
TRBV29-1	-	-	TRBJ2-1	CSGRGQAEVSYNEQFF	TGCAGCGGGAGGGGTCAAGCGGAAGTCTCCTACAATGAGCAGTTCTTC
TRBV5-1	-	-	TRBJ2-3	CASSSGHSTDTQYF	TGCGCCAGCAGCTCAGGTCATAGCACAGATACGCAGTATTTT
TRBV5-1	-	few	TRBJ1-1	CASEKVPGGTEAFF	TGCGCCAGCGAAAAGGTCCCTGGGGGCACTGAAGCTTTCTTT
TRBV29-1	-	many	TRBJ2-1	CSAKAGFYNEQFF	TGCAGCGCAAAGGCAGGGTTCTACAATGAGCAGTTCTTC
TRBV7-2	-	few	TRBJ1-5	CASSHSNQPQHF	TGTGCCAGCAGCCACAGTAATCAGCCCCAGCATTTT
TRBV20-1	-	-	TRBJ2-5	CSAETSGVETQYF	TGCAGTGCGGAAACTTCGGGGGTCGAGACCCAGTACTTC
TRBV7-2	-	once	TRBJ2-5	CASSPRRGAVYNEQYF	TGTGCCAGCAGCCCGCGACGGGGGGCAGTCTACAATGAGCAGTACTTC
TRBV29-1	-	few	TRBJ1-2	CSVAIGDCGYTF	TGCAGCGTTGCGATAGGGGACTGTGGCTACACCTTC
TRBV11-2	TRBD2	-	TRBJ2-1	CASSPLAGGTYNEQFF	TGTGCCAGCAGCCCACTAGCGGGAGGAACCTACAATGAGCAGTTCTTC
TRBV29-1	-	few	TRBJ1-5	CSVVGGDNQPQHF	TGCAGCGTTGTTGGGGGAGACAATCAGCCCCAGCATTTT
TRBV20-1	TRBD1	-	TRBJ1-4	CSARDGQGVGKLFF	TGCAGTGCTAGAGATGGACAGGGGGTCGGAAAACTGTTTTTT
TRBV6-2/TRBV6-3	TRBD2	-	TRBJ2-1	CATYPRGLAGGREQFF	TGTGCCACCTACCCTAGGGGACTAGCGGGAGGACGTGAGCAGTTCTTC
TRBV3-1	TRBD2	-	TRBJ2-3	CASSQFPSGSNTDTQYF	TGTGCCAGCAGCCAATTTCCTAGCGGGAGTAACACAGATACGCAGTATTTT
TRBV27	TRBD2	few	TRBJ2-7	CASSLFPRLAGGDEQYF	TGTGCCAGCAGTTTATTTCCTCGCCTAGCGGGAGGGGACGAGCAGTACTTC
TRBV20-1	-	few	TRBJ1-2	CSARDPVVNYGYTF	TGCAGTGCTAGAGATCCCGTGGTTAACTATGGCTACACCTTC
TRBV14	-	-	TRBJ2-5	CASSQSQTQYF	TGTGCCAGCAGCCAGTCGCAGACCCAGTACTTC
TRBV28	TRBD2	-	TRBJ2-4	CASSGASGSREQYF	TGTGCCAGCAGTGGGGCTAGCGGGAGTAGGGAGCAGTACTTC
TRBV7-2	-	few	TRBJ2-5	CASSFGLVETQYF	TGTGCCAGCAGCTTCGGGTTGGTAGAGACCCAGTACTTC
TRBV7-2	-	many	TRBJ2-5	CASSRLVQVETQYF	TGTGCCAGCAGCCGTCTGGTGCAGGTAGAGACCCAGTACTTC
TRBV10-3	-	-	TRBJ2-1	CAISGDAGINEQFF	TGTGCCATCAGCGGAGATGCGGGGATCAATGAGCAGTTCTTC
TRBV27	-	few	TRBJ2-3	CASSFPPRAPDTQYF	TGTGCCAGCAGTTTCCCGCCCAGGGCACCAGATACGCAGTATTTT
TRBV20-1	TRBD1	-	TRBJ2-7	CSAPPGQGYEQYF	TGCAGTGCCCCGCCGGGACAGGGGTACGAGCAGTACTTC
TRBV5-1	-	few	TRBJ2-5	CASSLVSNQETQYF	TGCGCCAGCAGCTTGGTCAGCAACCAAGAGACCCAGTACTTC
TRBV12-3/TRBV12-4	TRBD1	-	TRBJ2-1	CASSFRTGASSYNGQFF	TGTGCCAGCAGTTTCAGGACAGGGGCCTCCTCCTACAATGGGCAGTTCTTC
TRBV29-1	-	few	TRBJ1-5	CSVGTANQPQHF	TGCAGCGTTGGGACCGCGAATCAGCCCCAGCATTTT
TRBV6-6	-	few	TRBJ2-7	CASTAASGRNYEQYF	TGTGCCAGCACCGCCGCTTCCGGGAGAAACTACGAGCAGTACTTC
TRBV5-5	-	few	TRBJ1-2	CASSFLTGGYTF	TGTGCCAGCAGCTTCCTCACCGGGGGCTACACCTTC
TRBV29-1	-	few	TRBJ1-4	CSVGGSGEKLFF	TGCAGCGTGGGGGGAAGTGGGGAAAAACTGTTTTTT
TRBV29-1	-	-	TRBJ2-5	CSVEESNIIRGTQYF	TGCAGCGTTGAAGAGAGCAACATAATAAGAGGGACCCAGTACTTC
TRBV18	-	few	TRBJ1-2	CASSPVAGGYTF	TGTGCCAGCTCTCCGGTCGCGGGTGGCTACACCTTC
TRBV3-1	-	-	TRBJ1-2	CASSQEGGYTF	TGTGCCAGCAGCCAAGAGGGTGGCTACACCTTC
TRBV7-2	-	few	TRBJ2-3	CATQGGAVTDTQYF	TGTGCCACCCAAGGGGGGGCCGTCACAGATACGCAGTATTTT
TRBV20-1	TRBD1	-	TRBJ1-2	CSASTGTGANLYGYTF	TGCAGTGCTAGCACCGGGACAGGGGCCAACCTCTATGGCTACACCTTC
TRBV20-1	TRBD2	-	TRBJ2-3	CSAAGLAGGDTQYF	TGCAGTGCAGCCGGACTAGCGGGGGGAGATACGCAGTATTTT
TRBV24-1	-	once	TRBJ2-1	CATSEGAHGDNEQFF	TGTGCCACCAGTGAGGGGGCTCACGGGGACAATGAGCAGTTCTTC
TRBV7-2	TRBD1	few	TRBJ1-2	CASNRDSTYGYTF	TGTGCCAGCAACAGGGACAGCACTTATGGCTACACCTTC
TRBV11-1	TRBD1	-	TRBJ2-3	CASSFRDRRETQYF	TGTGCCAGCAGCTTTAGGGACAGACGAGAGACGCAGTATTTT
TRBV10-3	TRBD1	-	TRBJ1-5	CAIRGQGGQPQHF	TGTGCCATCAGAGGACAGGGCGGTCAGCCCCAGCATTTT
TRBV27	-	-	TRBJ2-7	CASARTVFYEQYF	TGTGCCAGCGCCCGGACGGTCTTCTACGAGCAGTACTTC
TRBV19	TRBD1	-	TRBJ2-7	CASSIGTAVTYEQYF	TGTGCCAGTAGTATCGGGACAGCAGTCACCTACGAGCAGTACTTC
TRBV12-3/TRBV12-4	-	-	TRBJ1-3	CASSSTFTNTIYF	TGTGCCAGCAGTTCTACGTTTACAAACACCATATATTTT
TRBV5-1	TRBD2	few	TRBJ2-4	CASSSAPPGTSGGAKNIQYF	TGCGCCAGCAGCTCCGCGCCTCCCGGGACTAGCGGGGGAGCCAAAAACATTCAGTACTTC
TRBV21-1	-	-	TRBJ2-7	CASSTLVFGHEQYF	TGTGCCAGCAGCACGTTAGTATTCGGACATGAGCAGTACTTC
TRBV5-5	TRBD2	-	TRBJ2-7	CASSLSTSGRLYEQYF	TGTGCCAGCAGCTTGTCTACTAGCGGGAGGCTCTACGAGCAGTACTTC
TRBV15	-	-	TRBJ2-4	CATSREPRYIQYF	TGTGCCACCAGCAGGGAACCGAGGTACATTCAGTACTTC
TRBV18	TRBD2	-	TRBJ2-7	CASSPAGLAYEQYF	TGTGCCAGCTCACCAGCGGGACTAGCCTACGAGCAGTACTTC
TRBV20-1	TRBD1	-	TRBJ1-4	CSARTGKGEKLFF	TGCAGTGCACGGACAGGGAAGGGCGAAAAACTGTTTTTT
TRBV7-6	-	few	TRBJ2-3	CASKGPRTDTQYF	TGTGCCAGCAAGGGACCACGCACAGATACGCAGTATTTT
TRBV4-3	-	-	TRBJ2-3	CASSRFKTDTQYF	TGCGCCAGCAGCCGCTTTAAGACAGATACGCAGTATTTT
TRBV4-1	-	-	TRBJ2-4	CASSQGSPGTMAGNIQYF	TGCGCCAGCAGCCAAGGGAGTCCCGGGACGATGGCGGGAAACATTCAGTACTTC
TRBV7-2	-	few	TRBJ1-2	CASSFGHIYGYTF	TGTGCCAGCAGCTTCGGACATATCTATGGCTACACCTTC
TRBV29-1	TRBD1	few	TRBJ2-3	CSVEPPGDRTDTQYF	TGCAGCGTTGAACCACCGGGGGACAGGACAGATACGCAGTATTTT
TRBV27	-	few	TRBJ1-2	CASRADRFDGYTF	TGTGCCAGCAGGGCGGACAGATTCGATGGCTACACCTTC
TRBV3-1	TRBD2	few	TRBJ2-7	CASSPLPPTSGGFSYEQYF	TGTGCCAGCAGCCCCCTCCCACCGACTAGCGGGGGGTTCTCCTACGAGCAGTACTTC
TRBV25-1	-	-	TRBJ1-6	CASSDLGVSPLHF	TGTGCCAGCAGTGACTTGGGGGTTTCACCCCTCCACTTT
TRBV6-5	-	few	TRBJ2-7	CASSYGRPGYEQYF	TGTGCCAGCAGTTACGGGAGGCCGGGCTACGAGCAGTACTTC
TRBV10-3	-	-	TRBJ2-7	CAISESNNEQYF	TGTGCCATCAGTGAGTCGAACAACGAGCAGTACTTC
TRBV6-5	TRBD2	-	TRBJ2-5	CASSYGLAGVGETQYF	TGTGCCAGCAGTTACGGACTAGCGGGAGTCGGTGAGACCCAGTACTTC